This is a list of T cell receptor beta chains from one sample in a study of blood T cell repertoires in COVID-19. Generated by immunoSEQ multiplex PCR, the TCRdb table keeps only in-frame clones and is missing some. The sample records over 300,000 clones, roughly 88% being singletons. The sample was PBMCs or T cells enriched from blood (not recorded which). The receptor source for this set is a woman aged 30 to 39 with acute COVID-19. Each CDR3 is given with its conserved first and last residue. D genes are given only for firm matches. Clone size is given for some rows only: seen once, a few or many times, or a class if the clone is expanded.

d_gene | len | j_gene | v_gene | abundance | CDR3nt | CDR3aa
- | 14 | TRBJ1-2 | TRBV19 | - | TGTGCCAGTAGTATTTTATGGGCTGACTATGGCTACACCTTC | CASSILWADYGYTF
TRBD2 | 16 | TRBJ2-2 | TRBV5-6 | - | TGTGCCAGCAGCTTCCCAGCGGGGGGTAACACCGGGGAGCTGTTTTTT | CASSFPAGGNTGELFF
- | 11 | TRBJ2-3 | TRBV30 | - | TGTGCCTGGAGCCGGTTGGATACGCAGTATTTT | CAWSRLDTQYF
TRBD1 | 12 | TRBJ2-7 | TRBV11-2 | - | TGTGCCAGCAGCTCCACAGGGGGGGAGCAGTACTTC | CASSSTGGEQYF
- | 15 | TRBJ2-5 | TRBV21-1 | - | TGTGCCAGCAGCAAAGATAAGGGGGCGAGGGAGACCCAGTACTTC | CASSKDKGARETQYF
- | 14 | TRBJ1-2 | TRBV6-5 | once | TGTGCCTCAGCGCCGGGGTCCGCTTGGGATGGCTACACCTTC | CASAPGSAWDGYTF
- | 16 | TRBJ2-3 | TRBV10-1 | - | TGCGCCAGCAGTGACCGTTTCGTTGGCCGAGGCGATACGCAGTATTTT | CASSDRFVGRGDTQYF
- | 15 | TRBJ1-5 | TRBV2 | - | TGTGCCAGCAGTGAAGCGCAGGGCCGGAATCAGCCCCAGCATTTT | CASSEAQGRNQPQHF
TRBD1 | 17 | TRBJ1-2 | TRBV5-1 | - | TGCGCCAGCAGCTTGGGTGTTACCCAGGGGGATAACTATGGCTACACCTTC | CASSLGVTQGDNYGYTF
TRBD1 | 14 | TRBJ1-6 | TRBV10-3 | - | TGTGCCATCACTTGGGACAGACTTAATTCACCCCTCCACTTT | CAITWDRLNSPLHF
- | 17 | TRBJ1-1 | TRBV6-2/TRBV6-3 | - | TGTGCCAGCAGTTTCTCCCAGGGGTCCCCTAAGAACACTGAAGCTTTCTTT | CASSFSQGSPKNTEAFF
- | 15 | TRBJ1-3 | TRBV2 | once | TGTGCCAGCAGTGAAGACATGTTTGCTGGAAACACCATATATTTT | CASSEDMFAGNTIYF
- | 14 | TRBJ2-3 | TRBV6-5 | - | TGTGCCAGCAGTTTGAACAGGGCCACAGATACGCAGTATTTT | CASSLNRATDTQYF
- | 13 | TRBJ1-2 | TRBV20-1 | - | TGCAGTGCTAGTAAGACCGACAGCTATGGCTACACCTTC | CSASKTDSYGYTF
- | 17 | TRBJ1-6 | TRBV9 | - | TGTGCCAGCAGCGTAGATGACAGGAGCTCCTATAATTCACCCCTCCACTTT | CASSVDDRSSYNSPLHF
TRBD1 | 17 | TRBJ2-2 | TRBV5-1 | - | TGCGCCAGCAGCTGGACGACAGGGGCGGTAAACACCGGGGAGCTGTTTTTT | CASSWTTGAVNTGELFF
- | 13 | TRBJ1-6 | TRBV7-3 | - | TGTGCCAGCAGCTTAACTTCCGGTTCACCCCTCCACTTT | CASSLTSGSPLHF
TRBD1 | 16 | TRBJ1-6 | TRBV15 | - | TGTGCCACCAGCAGAGGGGACAGGGGACGGAATTCACCCCTCCACTTT | CATSRGDRGRNSPLHF
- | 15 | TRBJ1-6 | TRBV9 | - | TGTGCCAGCAGCGTAGATTTCCCAGGGAACTCACCCCTCCACTTT | CASSVDFPGNSPLHF
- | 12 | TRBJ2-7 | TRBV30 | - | TGTGCCTGGAGTGCCACAGGAATAGGGCAGTACTTC | CAWSATGIGQYF
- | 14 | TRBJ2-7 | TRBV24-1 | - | TGTGCCACCAGAGGCCCCGGGGATTCCTACGAGCAGTACTTC | CATRGPGDSYEQYF
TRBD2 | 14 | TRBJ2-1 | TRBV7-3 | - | TGTGCCAGCAGCTCACATGGGGGGGAATCGGAGCAGTTCTTC | CASSSHGGESEQFF
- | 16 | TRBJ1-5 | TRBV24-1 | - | TGTGCCACCAGTGTTATCAGGGTCTGGGGCAATCAGCCCCAGCATTTT | CATSVIRVWGNQPQHF
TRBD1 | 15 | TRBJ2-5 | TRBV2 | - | TGTGCCAGCACCGGACAGGCCGTAAAACAAGAGACCCAGTACTTC | CASTGQAVKQETQYF
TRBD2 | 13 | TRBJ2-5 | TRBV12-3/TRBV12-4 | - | TGTGCCAGCAGGCAGGGAGGGCTCGAGACCCAGTACTTC | CASRQGGLETQYF
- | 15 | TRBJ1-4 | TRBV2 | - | TGTGCCAGCAGTCCCCCAGAAGTTACTAATGAAAAACTGTTTTTT | CASSPPEVTNEKLFF
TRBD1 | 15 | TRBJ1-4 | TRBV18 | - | TGTGCCAGCTCACCCGATCGACAGGGCGGTGAAAAACTGTTTTTT | CASSPDRQGGEKLFF
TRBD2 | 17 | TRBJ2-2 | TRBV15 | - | TGTGCCACCAGCAGCCCTAGCGGACTAATTAACACCGGGGAGCTGTTTTTT | CATSSPSGLINTGELFF
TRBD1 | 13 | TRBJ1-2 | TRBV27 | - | TGTGCCACGCGGGACAGGGTTGCCTATGGCTACACCTTC | CATRDRVAYGYTF
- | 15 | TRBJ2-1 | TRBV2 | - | TGTGCCAGCTCGGCCGGGACACCTTCCTACAATGAGCAGTTCTTC | CASSAGTPSYNEQFF
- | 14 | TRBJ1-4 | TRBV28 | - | TGTGCCAGCAGTTTAAGAGGGATTAATGAAAAACTGTTTTTT | CASSLRGINEKLFF
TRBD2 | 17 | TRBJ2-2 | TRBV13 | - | TGTGCCAGCAGCTTAAAACTGGCGGGGGGCCTCACCGGGGAGCTGTTTTTT | CASSLKLAGGLTGELFF
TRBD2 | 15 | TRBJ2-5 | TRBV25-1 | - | TGTGCCAGCAGTGAGGAGCGGGGGGCCCAAGAGACCCAGTACTTC | CASSEERGAQETQYF
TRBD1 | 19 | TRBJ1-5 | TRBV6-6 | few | TGTGCCAGCAGCCGAGGGGACAGGGGTTCATTTTTTGACAATCAGCCCCAGCATTTT | CASSRGDRGSFFDNQPQHF
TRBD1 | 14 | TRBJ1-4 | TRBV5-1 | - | TGCGCCAGCAGCTTGGAACAGGGGGGTGAAAAACTGTTTTTT | CASSLEQGGEKLFF
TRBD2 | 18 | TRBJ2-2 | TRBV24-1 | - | TGTGCCACCAGTGATCCCGGGACTAGCGGGGGGGCGACCGGGGAGCTGTTTTTT | CATSDPGTSGGATGELFF
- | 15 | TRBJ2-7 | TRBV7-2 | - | TGTGCCAGCAGCTTATTTGGGGGCGACTACGGCGAGCAGTACTTC | CASSLFGGDYGEQYF
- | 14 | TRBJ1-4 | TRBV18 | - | TGTGCCAGCTCCCACCCGACAGCTAATGAAAAACTGTTTTTT | CASSHPTANEKLFF
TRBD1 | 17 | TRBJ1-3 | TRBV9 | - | TGTGCCAGCAGGGGGGGAGAGGGACAGGCCTCTGGAAACACCATATATTTT | CASRGGEGQASGNTIYF
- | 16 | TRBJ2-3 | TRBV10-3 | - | TGTGCCATCAGTGATGGGGGAACGGGGGACACAGATACGCAGTATTTT | CAISDGGTGDTDTQYF
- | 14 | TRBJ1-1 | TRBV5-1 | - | TGCGCCAGCAGCTTGTGGGGAGGGGACACTGAAGCTTTCTTT | CASSLWGGDTEAFF
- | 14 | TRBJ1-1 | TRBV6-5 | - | TGTGCCAGCACTATTAGGAGGGGAGGGACTGAAGCTTTCTTT | CASTIRRGGTEAFF
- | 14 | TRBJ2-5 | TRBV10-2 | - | TGCGCCAGCAGTGAAGGCAGGGGAGGGGAGACCCAGTACTTC | CASSEGRGGETQYF
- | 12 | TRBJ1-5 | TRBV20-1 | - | TGCAGTGCTAGTTCGAGCAATCAGCCCCAGCATTTT | CSASSSNQPQHF
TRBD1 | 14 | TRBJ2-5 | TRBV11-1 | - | TGTGCCAGCAGCCCAAGACAGGGGAGAGAGACCCAGTACTTC | CASSPRQGRETQYF
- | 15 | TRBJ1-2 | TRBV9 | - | TGTGCCAGCAGCGGATCGACAGGTACCTACTATGGCTACACCTTC | CASSGSTGTYYGYTF
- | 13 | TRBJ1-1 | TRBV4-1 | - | TGCGCCAGCAGCGCAACTGGGAACACTGAAGCTTTCTTT | CASSATGNTEAFF
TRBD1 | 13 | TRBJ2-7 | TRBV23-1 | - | TGCGCCCCCAAGGGCAGGGGGCGTAACGAGCAGTACTTC | CAPKGRGRNEQYF
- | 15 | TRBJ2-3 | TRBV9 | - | TGTGCCAGCAGCGTAGTTGGTGGGGGGGCGGATACGCAGTATTTT | CASSVVGGGADTQYF
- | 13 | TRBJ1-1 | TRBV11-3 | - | TGTGCCAGCAGCTCGGGGGAGGACACTGAAGCTTTCTTT | CASSSGEDTEAFF
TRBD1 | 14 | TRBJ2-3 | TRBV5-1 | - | TGCGCCAGCAGCCAGACAGGGGGCACAGATACGCAGTATTTT | CASSQTGGTDTQYF
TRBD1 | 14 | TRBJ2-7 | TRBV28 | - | TGTGCCAGCAGTTCCCGGGACAGCCCCTACGAGCAGTACTTC | CASSSRDSPYEQYF